The rows below give T cell receptor beta chains drawn from one sample of a study of cytomegalovirus exposure and HLA in healthy donors. Profiled with immunoSEQ multiplex PCR; TCRdb holds only in-frame clones, not every one. The data contain about 110,000 clones, around 74% of them singletons. Material: PBMCs. The receptors stem from a woman aged 40 to 50 in good health and CMV-seropositive. Each CDR3 is given with its conserved first and last residue. The D gene is left open where the match is weak. Size is omitted from some rows. Given values are once, few, many or a class for expanded clones.

size: -
D: TRBD2
J: TRBJ2-3
V: TRBV2
DNA: TGTGCCGATGGACGGCTAGCGGTGACAGATACGCAGTATTTT
CDR3: CADGRLAVTDTQYF

size: -
D: -
J: TRBJ2-4
V: TRBV4-1
DNA: TGCGCCAGCAGCCAGCCCAGGGGTGGTCGAGAAAACATTCAGTACTTC
CDR3: CASSQPRGGRENIQYF

size: -
D: -
J: TRBJ1-2
V: TRBV27
DNA: TGTGCCAGCAGTTCCGACGGGGTTTATGGCTACACCTTC
CDR3: CASSSDGVYGYTF

size: once
D: -
J: TRBJ1-1
V: TRBV6-6
DNA: TGTGCCAGCAGTTCGCCGGGGGTTAGGGATGAAGCTTTCTTT
CDR3: CASSSPGVRDEAFF

size: few
D: TRBD2
J: TRBJ2-6
V: TRBV15
DNA: TGTGCCACCAGCAGAGAGGGGGGGTCTGGGGCCAACGTCCTGACTTTC
CDR3: CATSREGGSGANVLTF

size: -
D: TRBD2
J: TRBJ2-3
V: TRBV25-1
DNA: TGTGCCAGCACCCCACCGCGGGAGGAAGGAGATACGCAGTATTTT
CDR3: CASTPPREEGDTQYF

size: -
D: TRBD1
J: TRBJ2-7
V: TRBV29-1
DNA: TGCAGCGTTGAAGAGGTACCTGGGGTCTGGGACAGCTCCTACGAGCAGTACTTC
CDR3: CSVEEVPGVWDSSYEQYF

size: -
D: -
J: TRBJ2-7
V: TRBV9
DNA: TGTGCCAGCAGCCCTCCCCCATCACATCCTGATTACTACGAGCAGTACTTC
CDR3: CASSPPPSHPDYYEQYF

size: few
D: -
J: TRBJ1-2
V: TRBV6-1
DNA: TGTGCCAGCAGTGAAGCGCCGTCCTTCGGGGACTATGGCTACACCTTC
CDR3: CASSEAPSFGDYGYTF

size: -
D: -
J: TRBJ2-3
V: TRBV12-5
DNA: TGTGCTAGTGGATGGGGCGGAGACACAGATACGCAGTATTTT
CDR3: CASGWGGDTDTQYF

size: -
D: TRBD1
J: TRBJ2-4
V: TRBV2
DNA: TGTGCCAGCAGGGGGCCCGGGACAGAGGAGATCATTCAGTACTTC
CDR3: CASRGPGTEEIIQYF

size: -
D: TRBD1
J: TRBJ1-1
V: TRBV5-1
DNA: TGCGCCAGCAGACAGGGGGGGCAGAACACTGAAGCTTTCTTT
CDR3: CASRQGGQNTEAFF

size: -
D: -
J: TRBJ2-7
V: TRBV4-2
DNA: TGTGCCAGCAGCCGAAGTCGATCCGGGACATACGAGCAGTACTTC
CDR3: CASSRSRSGTYEQYF

size: -
D: -
J: TRBJ1-5
V: TRBV6-1
DNA: TGTGCCAGCAGTGAACCCCCCACAGGGAATCAGCCCCAGCATTTT
CDR3: CASSEPPTGNQPQHF